This entry concerns a single T cell receptor (beta chain). The antigen is not known. Using immunoSEQ multiplex PCR, the repertoire was profiled, and TCRdb retains in-frame clones only, with some absent. The table records fewer than 200,000 clones, 80% to 95% of them present only once. The record originates from a study of T cell responses to AZD1222 COVID-19 vaccine. Study-wide results and limits: Researchers report vaccine-associated CD4 TCRs spanning spike, with dominance at 160-218 and 743-854. Mostly white British, mostly female donors; authors suggested clonal diversity may be underestimated.

The study pooled second doses at about 4 or about 12 weeks. Germline V gene sequence: CDR1 SNHLY, CDR2 FYNNEI. The CDR3 sequence is 14 residues long. V lost 5 bases to trimming and J lost 7 bases, with 15 bases between them. The starting material was peripheral blood, obtained 28 days after the second AZD1222 dose. This receptor was identified in an adult who received the AZD1222 COVID-19 vaccine. The chain has TRBV2 and TRBJ1-5, with D perhaps TRBD1 (5 bases). DNA for the CDR3: TGTGCCAGCAGTTTCTCCGTGGGGGGACAGCCCCAGCATTTT. Translation gives CASSFSVGGQPQHF.